This T cell receptor beta chain derives from a study of cytomegalovirus exposure and HLA in healthy donors. Study-wide background: Earlier results showed 120 million or so unique TCR beta sequences derived from roughly 190 million T cells.

This clone came up once. Its antigen is not known. Germline values: CDR1 SGHTA, CDR2 FQGNSA. The CDR3 runs to 17 residues. The V and J ends lost 5 bases and 6 bases respectively, with 24 bases between them. Study outcomes and limitations: By HLA locus, TCR association rates varied in a later analysis, with DRB1 showing the most and HLA-C the fewest. Analyses of presence and absence presupposed an approximately uniform sequencing depth across donors.

PCR primers comprised 60 Vbeta and 13 Jbeta primers. Generated by immunoSEQ multiplex PCR, the TCRdb table keeps only in-frame clones and is missing some. Counted here are around 130,000 clones, 80% occurring once; the ten biggest clones make up more than 2.5%. The chain uses TRBV7-2 and TRBJ2-3; D possibly corresponds to TRBD2 (6 bases). The sample taken for sequencing was PBMCs. The source of this sequence is a male donor in good health and CMV-seronegative. CDR3 bases: TGTGCCAGCAGCGCCGTCCCCAGCGGGTCGTTCTTCGATACGCAGTATTTT. Translated: CASSAVPSGSFFDTQYF.